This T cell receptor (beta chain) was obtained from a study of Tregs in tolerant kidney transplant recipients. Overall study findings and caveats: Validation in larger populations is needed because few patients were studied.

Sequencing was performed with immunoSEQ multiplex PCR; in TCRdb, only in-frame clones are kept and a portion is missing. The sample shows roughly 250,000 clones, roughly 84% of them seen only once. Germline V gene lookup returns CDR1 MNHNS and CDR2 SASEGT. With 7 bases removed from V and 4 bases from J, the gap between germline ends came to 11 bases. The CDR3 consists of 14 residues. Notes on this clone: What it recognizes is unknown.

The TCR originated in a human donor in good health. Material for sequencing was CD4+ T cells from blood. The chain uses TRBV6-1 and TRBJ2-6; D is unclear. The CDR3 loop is CASNRSPGANVLTF. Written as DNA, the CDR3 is TGTGCCAGCAACCGGAGCCCAGGGGCCAACGTCCTGACTTTC.